These 20 T cell receptor beta chains came from one sample sequenced in a study of PD-L1 blockade in urothelial cancer. Assay used: immunoSEQ multiplex PCR; TCRdb lists only in-frame clones, some missing. In the table there are some 87,000 clones, around nine tenths of which are singletons. Time point here: pretreatment peripheral blood. The sample consisted of PBMCs, taken around atezolizumab (anti-PD-L1) treatment. These receptors all come from a man in his 60s with urothelial cancer.

This sequence joins TRBV20-1 and TRBJ1-1, with 7 bases that match TRBD1. This CDR3 has 11 amino acids. Germline CDR1 is DFQATT and CDR2 is SNEGSKA (reference sequence). With 6 bases clipped from V and 10 bases from J, the junction kept 8 bases outside the gene matches. The CDR3 loop is CSATTGALAFF. CDR3 bases: TGCAGTGCCACTACAGGGGCTTTAGCTTTCTTT.

The J gene is TRBJ1-1, the V gene TRBV19, with TRBD1 matching 8 bases. CDR1 is LNHDA, CDR2 SQIVND, per germline (reference sequence). After removal of 3 bases from V and 3 bases from J, the junction contained 3 bases not matched to a gene. The CDR3 covers 14 residues. This chain's CDR3 is CASSIQGADTEAFF. The DNA of the CDR3 is TGTGCCAGTAGTATTCAGGGGGCGGACACTGAAGCTTTCTTT.

Only one count was recorded for this clone. This chain uses TRBV7-3 with TRBJ2-2; D unclear. CDR3 size: 15 residues. Germline CDR1 SGHTA, CDR2 FQGTGA. Trimming took off 5 bases at V and 0 bases at J, with 10 bases between the two ends. The CDR3 DNA reads as TGTGCCAGCAGCCAACCTAGGACGAACACCGGGGAGCTGTTTTTT. It encodes CASSQPRTNTGELFF. The variable domain in full, completed from reference TRBV7-3 and TRBJ2-2, reads GAGVSQTPSNKVTEKGKYVELRCDPISGHTALYWYRQSLGQGPEFLIYFQGTGAADDSGLPNDRFFAVRPEGSVSTLKIQRTERGDSAVYLCASSQPRTNTGELFFGEGSRLTVL.

The J gene is TRBJ2-7, the V gene TRBV19; the D gene is possibly TRBD2 (5 bases). The CDR3 extends over 12 amino acids. Trimming left V 5 bases short and J 2 bases short, with 7 bases between. Germline V lookup: CDR1 LNHDA, CDR2 SQIVND (reference sequence). CDR3 DNA sequence: TGTGCCAGTAGTGAGCGGACCTACGAGCAGTACTTC. This gives the protein CASSERTYEQYF.

This chain links TRBV2 with TRBJ1-5, with 8 bases that match TRBD1. This CDR3 contains 14 residues. Trimming at V came to 6 bases and at J to 11 bases, leaving 12 bases not matched to a gene. Germline V gene sequence: CDR1 SNHLY, CDR2 FYNNEI. CDR3 loop: CASSWTGSFVAQHF. The CDR3 bases are TGTGCCAGCAGCTGGACAGGGAGCTTTGTGGCCCAGCATTTT.

This clone was counted between two and nine times. The chain couples TRBV18 to TRBJ2-1, with a weak D call TRBD2 (5 bases). V lost 5 bases, J lost 7 bases, and 12 bases lay in between. The length of the CDR3 is 13 residues. Germline loops: CDR1 KGHSH, CDR2 LQKENI. CDR3 region: CASSNTGGNEQFF. In DNA, the CDR3 is TGTGCCAGCTCAAATACCGGAGGAAATGAGCAGTTCTTC.

The CDR3 protein is CASIRDTNTPQHF. CDR3 DNA sequence: TGTGCCAGCATCCGGGACACCAATACGCCCCAGCATTTT. The chain recombines TRBV2 with TRBJ1-5; TRBD1 is a possible D gene (6 bases). The CDR3 spans 13 residues. The germline CDR1 and CDR2 sequences are SNHLY and FYNNEI. V was trimmed by 7 bases and J by 9 bases, leaving 16 bases between them.

V gene TRBV18 combines with J gene TRBJ2-7, with D tentatively TRBD2 (5 bases). The CDR3 runs to 16 residues. Germline assignment: CDR1 KGHSH and CDR2 LQKENI. V lost 4 bases, J lost 1 base, and 17 bases lay in between. Written as DNA, the CDR3 is TGTGCCAGCTCACTTCGCGAGAGCGGCTTTTCCTACGAGCAGTACTTC. Its translation is CASSLRESGFSYEQYF.

The chain has TRBV6-6 and TRBJ2-7; 12 nucleotides agree with TRBD2. CDR1 and CDR2 (germline): MNHNY, SVGAGI (reference sequence). There are 14 residues in the CDR3. V gave up 10 bases and J gave up 2 bases; unmatched junction bases: 6. CDR3 amino acids: CATLLAGGAYEQYF. The DNA for the CDR3 is TGTGCCACTCTCCTAGCGGGAGGGGCCTACGAGCAGTACTTC.

The chain uses TRBV5-5 and TRBJ2-7; tentative D call: TRBD2 (6 bases). From germline, CDR1 is SGHKS and CDR2 YYEKEE (reference sequence). Deletions cut 2 bases from V and 0 bases from J, with 12 bases between. The CDR3 has 15 residues. The CDR3 here is CASSFVGTHSYEQYF. DNA of the CDR3: TGTGCCAGCAGCTTCGTAGGGACTCACTCCTACGAGCAGTACTTC. Together with reference TRBV5-5 and TRBJ2-7, the CDR3 gives the full variable domain: DAGVTQSPTHLIKTRGQQVTLRCSPISGHKSVSWYQQVLGQGPQFIFQYYEKEERGRGNFPDRFSARQFPNYSSELNVNALLLGDSALYLCASSFVGTHSYEQYFGPGTRLTVT.

This clone was seen only once. The chain carries TRBV6-5 and TRBJ2-3; a weak D match, TRBD1 (6 bases). Germline V gene lookup returns CDR1 MNHEY and CDR2 SVGAGI. V dropped 5 bases and J dropped 0 bases, with 12 bases sitting between them. The length of the CDR3 is 15 residues. CDR3 residues: CASSGDILSTDTQYF. The CDR3 coding sequence is TGTGCCAGCAGTGGGGACATTCTTAGCACAGATACGCAGTATTTT.

CDR3 nucleotides: TGCGCCAGCAGTCGTGAACCGGGACAGGGGGCGAGGTCTGGAAACACCATATATTTT. It yields the protein CASSREPGQGARSGNTIYF. J is TRBJ1-3 and V is TRBV5-1, with 12 bases fitting TRBD1. The CDR3 runs to 19 residues. Germline-derived CDR1 and CDR2 are SGHRS and YFSETQ. V was pared by 5 bases and J by 1 base, with 13 bases of the junction left unmatched.

The chain links TRBV20-1 to TRBJ1-2; no definite D call. CDR1 and CDR2 (germline): DFQATT, SNEGSKA (reference sequence). The CDR3 has 11 residues. Trimming stripped 3 bases from V and 5 bases from J, with 7 bases between. The CDR3 sequence: CSASSFYGYTF. The CDR3 DNA follows: TGCAGTGCTAGTTCATTTTATGGCTACACCTTC.

V gene TRBV6-5 combines with J gene TRBJ2-1, with 10 bases fitting TRBD2. This CDR3 comprises 15 residues. CDR1 is MNHEY, CDR2 SVGAGI, per germline. The J segment lost 4 bases and the V segment lost 5 bases, leaving 5 bases of the junction unmatched. CDR3 in amino acids: CASSKLAGIYNEQFF. The CDR3 bases are TGTGCCAGCAGTAAACTAGCGGGGATATACAATGAGCAGTTCTTC.

This clone has a handful of counts. This sequence joins TRBV7-6 and TRBJ2-7, with D tentatively TRBD1 (5 bases). The CDR3 sequence is 14 residues long. Germline CDR1 SGHVS, CDR2 FNYEAQ. V was clipped by 0 bases and J by 3 bases, with 9 bases between them. The CDR3 loop is CASSLAQGYYEQYF. Written as DNA, the CDR3 is TGTGCCAGCAGCTTAGCGCAGGGATACTACGAGCAGTACTTC.

The chain uses TRBV10-3 and TRBJ1-5, with a possible D match to TRBD1 (5 bases). This CDR3 spans 12 amino acids. Trimming removed 11 bases at V and 0 bases at J, with 8 bases between. Germline lookup yields CDR1 ENHRY and CDR2 SYGVKD. The CDR3 DNA reads as TGTGCCTCCCAGGGTAGCAATCAGCCCCAGCATTTT. It translates to CASQGSNQPQHF.

This sequence joins TRBV4-2 and TRBJ2-1, with 12 bases lining up with TRBD2. The CDR3 is made up of 17 amino acids. V lost 2 bases and J lost 0; bases outside the gene matches: 2. Germline V gene lookup returns CDR1 LGHNA and CDR2 YNFKEQ. DNA for the CDR3: TGTGCCAGCAGCCAATGGACTAGCGGGATCTCCTACAATGAGCAGTTCTTC. It encodes CASSQWTSGISYNEQFF.

This rearrangement joins TRBV6-1 to TRBJ2-7; the match to TRBD1 covers 7 bases. Germline V gene sequence: CDR1 MNHNS, CDR2 SASEGT. V dropped 6 bases and J dropped 6; count of bases not matched to a gene: 5. The CDR3 is 12 residues long. The DNA of the CDR3 is TGTGCCAGCAGGAAGACAGGGAGCGAGCAGTACTTC. Amino acids: CASRKTGSEQYF.

The chain uses TRBV14 and TRBJ2-2, with TRBD2 matching 8 bases. The V gene end was trimmed by 0 bases and the J gene end by 6 bases; junction bases not matched to a gene: 9. The V gene's germline CDR1 is SGHDN and CDR2 FVKESK. This CDR3 has 17 residues. The CDR3: CASSQDGPSGGPGELFF. The CDR3 DNA follows: TGTGCCAGCAGCCAAGACGGGCCCAGCGGGGGACCCGGGGAGCTGTTTTTT.

DNA for the CDR3: TGTGCCAGCAGCTTAGGGAGCTCTGGAAACACCATATATTTT. This codes for CASSLGSSGNTIYF. The chain carries TRBV7-8 and TRBJ1-3; D is unclear. The CDR3 length is 14 residues. The germline V gene has CDR1 SGHVS and CDR2 FQNEAQ. With 1 base removed from V and 0 bases from J, the gap between germline ends came to 4 bases. The full variable domain, its missing parts supplied by reference TRBV7-8 and TRBJ1-3, is GAGVSQSPRYKVAKRGQDVALRCDPISGHVSLFWYQQALGQGPEFLTYFQNEAQLDKSGLPSDRFFAERPEGSVSTLKIQRTQQEDSAVYLCASSLGSSGNTIYFGEGSWLTVV.